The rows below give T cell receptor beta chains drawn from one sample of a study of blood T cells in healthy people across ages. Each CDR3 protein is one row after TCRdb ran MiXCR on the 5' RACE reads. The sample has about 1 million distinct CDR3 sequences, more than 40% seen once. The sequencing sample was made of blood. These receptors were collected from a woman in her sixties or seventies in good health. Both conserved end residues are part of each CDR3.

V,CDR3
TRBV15,CATKSGEGTDTQYF
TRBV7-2,CASSLNRWAVGTQYF
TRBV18,CASSPPGLAGTQYF
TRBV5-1,CASGAGDSYEQYF
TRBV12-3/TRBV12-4,CASSLSAGQGNQPQHF
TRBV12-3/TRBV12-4,CASSFDRVNEKLFF
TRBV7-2,CASSLGGVYHGYTF
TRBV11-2,CASSLVSGGPNEQFF
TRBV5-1,CASSLGRTSGSYEQYF
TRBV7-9,CASSLSQGTEAFF
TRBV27,CASSMAGLSYNEQFF
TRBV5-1,CASSTPPPDTQYF
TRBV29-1,CTAHEGDTQYF
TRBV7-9,CASSLGPGTSNQPQHF
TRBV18,CASSGEFSYEQYF
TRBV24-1,CATSDPRDFQETQYF
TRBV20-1,CSASRQGNTEAFF
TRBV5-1,CASSREGQPTYEQYF